At least ten counts were recorded for the clone carrying this T cell receptor (beta chain). The antigen remains undetermined. Researchers took RNA transcripts and amplified the TCR beta CDR3 regions from them. Using the HTBI primer set, a first-round RT-PCR was run on the TCR CDR3. One entry per CDR3 protein, called by TCRdb with MiXCR from the multiplex PCR reads. The sample has around 340,000 distinct CDR3 sequences, about 15% seen once. This CDR3 is 14 amino acids long. Germline-derived CDR1 and CDR2 are MDHEN and SYDVKM. V trimming: 2 bases; J trimming: 6 bases; junction bases outside the gene matches: 6. This sample was taken from a study of T cells in Graves' hyperthyroidism and ophthalmopathy. Researchers defined stable Graves' hyperthyroidism as no ophthalmopathy progression within 18 months. The patients, who ranged from 18 to 65 in age, presented with newly diagnosed hyperthyroidism lasting under 2 months. Patients showing uncontrolled infection, other autoimmune disease, pregnancy or lactation were ineligible.

Study-level results: Most thyroid clonotypes expanded above 0.001 were also detected in blood.

This receptor was identified in a woman aged 25 to 39 with Graves' hyperthyroidism. The V and J genes are TRBV28 and TRBJ2-7; 8 bases map to TRBD2. What was sequenced was blood. The CDR3 loop is CASSLGSGSGEQYF. The CDR3, as DNA: TGTGCCAGCAGTTTAGGAAGCGGGAGCGGCGAGCAGTACTTC.